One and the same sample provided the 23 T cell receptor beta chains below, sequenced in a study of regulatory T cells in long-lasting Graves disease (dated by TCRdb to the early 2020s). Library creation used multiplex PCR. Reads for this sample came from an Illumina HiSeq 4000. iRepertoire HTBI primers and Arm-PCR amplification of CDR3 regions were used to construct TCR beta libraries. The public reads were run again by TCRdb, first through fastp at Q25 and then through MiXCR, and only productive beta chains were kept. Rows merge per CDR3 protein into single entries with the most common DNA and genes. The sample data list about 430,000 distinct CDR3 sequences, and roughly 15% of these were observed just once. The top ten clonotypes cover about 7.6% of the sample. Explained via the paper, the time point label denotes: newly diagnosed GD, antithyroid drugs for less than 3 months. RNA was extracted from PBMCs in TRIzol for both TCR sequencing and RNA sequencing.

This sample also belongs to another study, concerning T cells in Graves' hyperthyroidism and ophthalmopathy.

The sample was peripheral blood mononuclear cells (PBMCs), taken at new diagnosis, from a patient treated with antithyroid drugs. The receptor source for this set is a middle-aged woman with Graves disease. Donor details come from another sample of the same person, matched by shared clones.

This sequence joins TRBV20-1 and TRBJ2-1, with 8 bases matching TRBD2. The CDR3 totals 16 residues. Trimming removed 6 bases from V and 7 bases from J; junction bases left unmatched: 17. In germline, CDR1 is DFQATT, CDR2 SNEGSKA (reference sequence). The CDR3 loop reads CSAIPDGSGRWNEQFF. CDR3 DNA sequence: TGCAGTGCCATTCCCGATGGAAGCGGGAGATGGAATGAGCAGTTCTTC.

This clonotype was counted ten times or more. CDR3 sequence (DNA): TGTGCCAGCAGACAGGGAGGGCCCCAGCATTTT. The encoded protein is CASRQGGPQHF. The chain employs TRBV12-3 or TRBV12-4 and TRBJ1-5, with D perhaps matching TRBD1 (6 bases). This CDR3 contains 11 residues. The V end was cut by 6 bases, the J end by 9 bases, with 9 bases between.

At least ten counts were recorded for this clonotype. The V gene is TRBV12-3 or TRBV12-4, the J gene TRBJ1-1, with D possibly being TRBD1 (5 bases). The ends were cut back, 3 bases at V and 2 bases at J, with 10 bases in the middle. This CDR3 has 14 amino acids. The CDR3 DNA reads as TGTGCCAGCAGTTTTCAGGGTTTCAACACTGAAGCTTTCTTT. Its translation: CASSFQGFNTEAFF.

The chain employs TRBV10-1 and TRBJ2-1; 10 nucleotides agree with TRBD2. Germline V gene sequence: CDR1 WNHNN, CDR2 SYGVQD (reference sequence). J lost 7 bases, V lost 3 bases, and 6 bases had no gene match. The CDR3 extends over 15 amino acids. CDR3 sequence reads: CASSEGLAESNEQFF. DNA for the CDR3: TGCGCCAGCAGTGAAGGACTAGCGGAAAGTAATGAGCAGTTCTTC.

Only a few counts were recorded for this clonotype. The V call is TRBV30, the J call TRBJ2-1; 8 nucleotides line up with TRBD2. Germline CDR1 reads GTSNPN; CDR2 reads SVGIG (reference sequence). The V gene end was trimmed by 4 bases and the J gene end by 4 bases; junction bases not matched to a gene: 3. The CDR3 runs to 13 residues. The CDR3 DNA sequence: TGTGCCTGGAATAGCGGGAATTACAATGAGCAGTTCTTC. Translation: CAWNSGNYNEQFF.

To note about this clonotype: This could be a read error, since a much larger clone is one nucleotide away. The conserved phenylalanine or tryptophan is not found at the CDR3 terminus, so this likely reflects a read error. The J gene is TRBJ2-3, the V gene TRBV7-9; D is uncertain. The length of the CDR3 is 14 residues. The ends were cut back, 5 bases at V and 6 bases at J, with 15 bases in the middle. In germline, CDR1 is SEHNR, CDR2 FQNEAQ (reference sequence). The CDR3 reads CASSLFALRDTQYV. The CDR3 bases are TGTGCCAGCAGCCTCTTCGCCCTCCGGGATACGCAGTATGTT.

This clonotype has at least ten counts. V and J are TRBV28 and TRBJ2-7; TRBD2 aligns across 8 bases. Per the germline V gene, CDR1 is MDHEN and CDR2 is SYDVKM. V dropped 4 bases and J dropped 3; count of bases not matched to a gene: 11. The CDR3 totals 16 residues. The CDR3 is CASSSRGGGGVYEQYF. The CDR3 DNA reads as TGTGCCAGCAGTTCCCGGGGGGGCGGCGGGGTCTACGAGCAGTACTTC.

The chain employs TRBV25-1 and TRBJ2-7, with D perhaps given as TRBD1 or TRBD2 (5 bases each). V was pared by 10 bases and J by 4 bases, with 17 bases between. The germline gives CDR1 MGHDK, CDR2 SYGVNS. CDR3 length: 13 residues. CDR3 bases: TGTGCCACCTCGGGACCACGATTTTACGAGCAGTACTTC. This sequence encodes CATSGPRFYEQYF.

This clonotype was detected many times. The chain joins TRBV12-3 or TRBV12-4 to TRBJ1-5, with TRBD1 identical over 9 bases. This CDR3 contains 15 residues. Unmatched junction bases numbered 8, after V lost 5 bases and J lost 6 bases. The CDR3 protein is CASSPSDRGVQPQHF. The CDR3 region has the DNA TGTGCCAGCAGTCCCTCTGACAGGGGGGTTCAGCCCCAGCATTTT.

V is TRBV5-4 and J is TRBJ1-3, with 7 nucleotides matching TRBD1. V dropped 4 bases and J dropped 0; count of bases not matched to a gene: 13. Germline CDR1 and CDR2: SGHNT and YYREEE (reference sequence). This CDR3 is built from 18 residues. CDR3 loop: CASSASARTGFSGNTIYF. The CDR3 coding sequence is TGTGCCAGCAGCGCGTCGGCGAGGACAGGTTTCTCTGGAAACACCATATATTTT.

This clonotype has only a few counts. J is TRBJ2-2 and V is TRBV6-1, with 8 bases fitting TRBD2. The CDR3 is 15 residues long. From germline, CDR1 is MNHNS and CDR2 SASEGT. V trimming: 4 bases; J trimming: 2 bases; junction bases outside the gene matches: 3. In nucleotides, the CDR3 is TGTGCCAGCAGTGTTGCGGGAGGAAACACCGGGGAGCTGTTTTTT. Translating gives CASSVAGGNTGELFF.

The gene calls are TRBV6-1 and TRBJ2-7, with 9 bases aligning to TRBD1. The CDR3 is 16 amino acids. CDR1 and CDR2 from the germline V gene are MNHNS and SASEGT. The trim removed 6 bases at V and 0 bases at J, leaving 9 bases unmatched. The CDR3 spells CASRELPQGASYEQYF. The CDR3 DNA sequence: TGTGCCAGCAGAGAACTACCACAGGGGGCCTCCTACGAGCAGTACTTC.

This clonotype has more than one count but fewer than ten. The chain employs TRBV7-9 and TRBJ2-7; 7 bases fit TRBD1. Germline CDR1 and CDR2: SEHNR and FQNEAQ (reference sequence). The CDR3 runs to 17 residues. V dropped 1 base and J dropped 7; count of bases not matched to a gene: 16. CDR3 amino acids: CASSLVGRGGSEDEQYF. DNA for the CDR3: TGTGCCAGCAGCTTAGTTGGCAGAGGGGGCTCGGAGGATGAGCAGTACTTC.

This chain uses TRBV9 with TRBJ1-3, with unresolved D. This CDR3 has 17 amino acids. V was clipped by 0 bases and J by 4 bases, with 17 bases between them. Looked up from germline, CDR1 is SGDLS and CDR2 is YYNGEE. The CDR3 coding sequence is TGTGCCAGCAGCGTAGAATGGTTTGGGGTTTACGGAAACACCATATATTTT. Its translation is CASSVEWFGVYGNTIYF.

The CDR3 DNA is TGTGCCAGGAAGGGACTAGCGGAGGCCTACGAGCAGTACTTC. Residues: CARKGLAEAYEQYF. The chain has TRBV6-2 or TRBV6-3 and TRBJ2-7, with TRBD2 matching 11 bases. The germline CDR1 and CDR2 sequences are MNHEY and SVGEGT. The CDR3 spans 14 residues. V was pared by 9 bases and J by 2 bases, with 6 bases of the junction left unmatched.

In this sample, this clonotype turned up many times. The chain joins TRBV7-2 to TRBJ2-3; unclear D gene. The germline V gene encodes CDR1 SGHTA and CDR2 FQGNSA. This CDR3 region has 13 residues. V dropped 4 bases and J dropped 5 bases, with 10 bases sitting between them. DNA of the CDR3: TGTGCCAGCAGCTCACTTATGGAAGATACGCAGTATTTT. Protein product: CASSSLMEDTQYF.

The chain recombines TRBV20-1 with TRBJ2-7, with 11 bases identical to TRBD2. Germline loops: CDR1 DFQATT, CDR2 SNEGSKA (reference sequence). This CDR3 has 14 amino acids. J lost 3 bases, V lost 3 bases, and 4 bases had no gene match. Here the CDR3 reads CSASLAGGFYEQYF. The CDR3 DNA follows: TGCAGTGCTAGCCTAGCGGGAGGTTTCTACGAGCAGTACTTC.

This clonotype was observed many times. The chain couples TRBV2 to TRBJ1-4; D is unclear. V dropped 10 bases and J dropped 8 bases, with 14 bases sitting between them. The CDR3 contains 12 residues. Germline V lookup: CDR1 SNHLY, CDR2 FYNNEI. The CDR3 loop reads CATVTAGEKLFF. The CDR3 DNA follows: TGTGCCACAGTCACAGCCGGAGAAAAACTGTTTTTT.

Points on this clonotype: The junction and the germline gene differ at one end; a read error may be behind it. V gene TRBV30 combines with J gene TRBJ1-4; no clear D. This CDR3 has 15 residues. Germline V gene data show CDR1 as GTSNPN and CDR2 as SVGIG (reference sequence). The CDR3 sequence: CAWSVGNSRNEKPFF. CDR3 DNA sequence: TGTGCCTGGAGTGTCGGTAACAGCCGAAATGAAAAACCGTTTTTT.

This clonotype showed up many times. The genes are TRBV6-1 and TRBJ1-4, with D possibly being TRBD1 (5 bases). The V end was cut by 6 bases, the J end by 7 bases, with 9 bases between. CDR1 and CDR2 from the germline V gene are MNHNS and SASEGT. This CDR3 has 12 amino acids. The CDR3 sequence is CASRGTTEKLFF. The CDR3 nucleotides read TGTGCCAGCAGAGGGACCACTGAAAAACTGTTTTTT.

The CDR3: CASGMNEQFF. The CDR3, as DNA: TGTGCCAGTGGGATGAATGAGCAGTTCTTC. This chain links TRBV19 with TRBJ2-1; D remains unclear. The CDR3 is made up of 10 amino acids. Trimming left V 8 bases short and J 7 bases short, with 6 bases between. Germline V gene sequence: CDR1 LNHDA, CDR2 SQIVND (reference sequence).

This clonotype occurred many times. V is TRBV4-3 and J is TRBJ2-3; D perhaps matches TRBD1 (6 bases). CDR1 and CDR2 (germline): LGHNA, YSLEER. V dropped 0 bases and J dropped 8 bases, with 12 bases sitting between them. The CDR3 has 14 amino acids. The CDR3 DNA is TGCGCCAGCAGCCAAGATCCGGGACACGTTACGCAGTATTTT. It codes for CASSQDPGHVTQYF.

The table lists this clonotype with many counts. CDR3 sequence: CAWSFPSVYNEQFF. For the CDR3, the DNA is TGTGCCTGGAGTTTCCCTAGCGTCTACAATGAGCAGTTCTTC. The chain employs TRBV30 and TRBJ2-1; TRBD2 might be the D (6 bases). The V end lost 2 bases, the J end lost 3 bases, and 11 bases lay between the germline ends. The CDR3 length is 14 residues. Germline V gives CDR1 GTSNPN, CDR2 SVGIG (reference sequence).